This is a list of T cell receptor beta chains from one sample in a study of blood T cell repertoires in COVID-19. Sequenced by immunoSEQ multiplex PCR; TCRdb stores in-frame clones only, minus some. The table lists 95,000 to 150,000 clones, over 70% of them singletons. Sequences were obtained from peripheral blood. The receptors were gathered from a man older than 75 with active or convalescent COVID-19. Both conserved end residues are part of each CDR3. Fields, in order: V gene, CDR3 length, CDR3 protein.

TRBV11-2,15,CASSLVGQVNTEAFF
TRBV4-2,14,CASSQENQEEGYTF
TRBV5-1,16,CASSLAPAGASYEQYF
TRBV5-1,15,CASSLGLAVVGEQFF
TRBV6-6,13,CASRDTRYNEQFF
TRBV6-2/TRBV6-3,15,CASSYQQGNTGELFF
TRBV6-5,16,CASSYSTGVGDTEAFF
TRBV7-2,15,CASSGHSGVNYGYTF
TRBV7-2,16,CASSMTVSFSGNTIYF
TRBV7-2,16,CASSPGVDFGSEKLFF
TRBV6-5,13,CASSPPGEETQYF
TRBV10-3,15,CAISEGAERTDTQYF
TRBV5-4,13,CASSSTGDYGYTF
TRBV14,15,CASSWTGGTGSPLHF
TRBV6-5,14,CASSYEVSTDTQYF
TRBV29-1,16,CSESTSGTGNTGELFF
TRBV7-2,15,CASSPTASSGNTIYF
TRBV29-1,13,CSVRQGVTDTQYF
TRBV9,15,CASSVGPSGVETQYF
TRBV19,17,CASREQGAIESYNEQFF
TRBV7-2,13,CASSSLSVETQYF
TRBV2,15,CASSIDTRGSDTQYF
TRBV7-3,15,CASSRGTANGGEQYF
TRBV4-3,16,CASSLMGGDLTDTQYF
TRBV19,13,CASSMQSTDTQYF
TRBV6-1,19,CASSEYLAGGSSGANVLTF
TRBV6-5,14,CASSYSEGYSPLHF
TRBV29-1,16,CSVERGTSGGLDTQYF
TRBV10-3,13,CATQGISNQPQHF
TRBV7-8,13,CASSAWDSTEAFF
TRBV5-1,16,CASSSLDRGPGNTIYF
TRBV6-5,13,CASSPPGRAEAFF
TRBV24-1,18,CATSPGPGRESGANVLTF
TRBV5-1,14,CASSSDIYNEKLFF
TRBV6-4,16,CASSTGTTANTGELFF
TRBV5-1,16,CASSLEAATGGYEQYF
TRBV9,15,CASSVVGQGGGELFF
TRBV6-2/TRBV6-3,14,CASSSPGGTAPQHF
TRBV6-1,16,CASSEGTGNSNQPQHF
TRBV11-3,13,CASSLSSGNTIYF
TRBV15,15,CATSRGAPGANVLTF
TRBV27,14,CASSYSGGAETQYF
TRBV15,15,CATSQYRQNNSPLHF
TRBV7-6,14,CASSSGLTTDTQYF
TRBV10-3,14,CAITTQRENTEAFF
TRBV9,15,CASSLGQGSNEKLFF
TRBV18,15,CASSGTGTGNEKLFF
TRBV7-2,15,CASSPTVDRTYEQYF
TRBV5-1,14,CASTEYGFTDTQYF
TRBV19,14,CASKAGSGANVLTF
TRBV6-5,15,CASSRRQTPNYGYTF
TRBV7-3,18,CASRIMPRLAGDSYEQYF